This TCR beta chain was captured in a study of blood T cell repertoires in COVID-19. Using immunoSEQ multiplex PCR, the repertoire was profiled, and TCRdb retains in-frame clones only, with some absent. Found here are some 150,000 clones, more than 80% of them singletons; the top ten hold about 3%. The sequence derives from a man between 60 and 70 years old with acute or convalescent COVID-19. Specimen: peripheral blood.

The chain's CDR3 is CASSLAGQTEAFF. The DNA of the CDR3 is TGCGCCAGCAGCTTGGCCGGACAGACTGAAGCTTTCTTT. This sequence joins TRBV5-1 and TRBJ1-1; weak D call: TRBD1 (6 bases). The germline V gene has CDR1 SGHRS and CDR2 YFSETQ. Trimming shortened V by 0 bases and J by 5 bases, and 8 bases separated the two germline ends. The CDR3 loop spans 13 amino acids. The whole variable domain, remainder taken from reference TRBV5-1 and TRBJ1-1, is KAGVTQTPRYLIKTRGQQVTLSCSPISGHRSVSWYQQTPGQGLQFLFEYFSETQRNKGNFPGRFSGRQFSNSRSEMNVSTLELGDSALYLCASSLAGQTEAFFGQGTRLTVV.